Below are 9 T cell receptor beta chains sequenced from a single sample in a study of technical replicates of blood from a handful of donors. TCRdb's copy holds only in-frame clones and misses some; the assay was immunoSEQ multiplex PCR. Of tens of thousands of clones listed, 95% to 97% are singletons. The sequencing sample was made of T cells isolated from PBMCs. All receptors come from a human donor in good health.

This chain uses TRBV11-2 with TRBJ1-5; D call uncertain. Germline assignment: CDR1 SGHAT and CDR2 FQNNGV. There are 13 residues in the CDR3. V was clipped by 4 bases and J by 5 bases, with 9 bases between them. The CDR3 DNA is TGTGCCAGCAGCTATACACGGGATCAGCCCCAGCATTTT. It translates to CASSYTRDQPQHF.

This chain connects TRBV5-1 to TRBJ1-2, with D perhaps TRBD1 (5 bases). The V end was cut by 0 bases, the J end by 8 bases, with 11 bases between. This CDR3 comprises 13 residues. Germline V gene data show CDR1 as SGHRS and CDR2 as YFSETQ. The DNA for the CDR3 is TGCGCCAGCAGCTTGGGGGGGGGTCAAGGCTACACCTTC. The encoded protein is CASSLGGGQGYTF.

The chain employs TRBV30 and TRBJ2-7, with D unresolved. Germline loops: CDR1 GTSNPN, CDR2 SVGIG (reference sequence). Trimming stripped 0 bases from V and 7 bases from J, with 13 bases between. CDR3 length: 13 amino acids. CDR3 sequence reads: CAWSVNSPDEQYF. CDR3 nucleotide sequence: TGTGCCTGGAGTGTAAATAGCCCAGATGAGCAGTACTTC. Full variable domain (outside the CDR3, taken from reference TRBV30 and TRBJ2-7): SQTIHQWPATLVQPVGSPLSLECTVEGTSNPNLYWYRQAAGRGLQLLFYSVGIGQISSEVPQNLSASRPQDRQFILSSKKLLLSDSGFYLCAWSVNSPDEQYFGPGTRLTVT.

The chain is built from TRBV28 and TRBJ2-7, with 12 positions matching TRBD2. Germline V lookup: CDR1 MDHEN, CDR2 SYDVKM. CDR3 size: 14 residues. Trimming removed 5 bases from V and 5 bases from J; junction bases left unmatched: 4. This CDR3 is CASSLLAGGDEQYF. The CDR3 DNA reads TGTGCCAGCAGTCTGCTAGCGGGAGGGGACGAGCAGTACTTC. The full variable domain, with the rest looked up from reference TRBV28 and TRBJ2-7, is DVKVTQSSRYLVKRTGEKVFLECVQDMDHENMFWYRQDPGLGLRLIYFSYDVKMKEKGDIPEGYSVSREKKERFSLILESASTNQTSMYLCASSLLAGGDEQYFGPGTRLTVT.

This chain connects TRBV7-2 to TRBJ1-3; possibly TRBD1 for D (6 bases). Germline V gives CDR1 SGHTA, CDR2 FQGNSA. V was clipped by 1 base and J by 7 bases, with 11 bases between them. The CDR3 consists of 14 residues. Written as DNA, the CDR3 is TGTGCCAGCAGCTTAGTGGACAGCTTGAACACCATATATTTT. Residues: CASSLVDSLNTIYF. Complete variable domain (other parts from reference TRBV7-2 and TRBJ1-3): GAGVSQSPSNKVTEKGKDVELRCDPISGHTALYWYRQSLGQGLEFLIYFQGNSAPDKSGLPSDRFSAERTGGSVSTLTIQRTQQEDSAVYLCASSLVDSLNTIYFGEGSWLTVV.

This chain links TRBV4-2 with TRBJ2-5; 10 positions agree with TRBD2. CDR1 is LGHNA and CDR2 is YNFKEQ in the germline V gene. The J segment lost 3 bases and the V segment lost 1 base, leaving 5 bases of the junction unmatched. CDR3 length equals 16 residues. The CDR3 protein is CASSQGGLASKETQYF. In nucleotides, the CDR3 is TGTGCCAGCAGCCAAGGGGGACTAGCGTCCAAAGAGACCCAGTACTTC.

The chain couples TRBV6-4 to TRBJ1-5, with 9 positions matching TRBD1. After removal of 4 bases from V and 3 bases from J, the junction contained 4 bases not matched to a gene. The CDR3 has 15 residues. Germline CDR1 and CDR2: MRHNA and SNTAGT. The CDR3 region is CASSGQGGDNQPQHF. CDR3 in DNA: TGTGCCAGCAGTGGACAGGGGGGAGACAATCAGCCCCAGCATTTT.

This rearrangement joins TRBV28 to TRBJ2-7; 10 nucleotides agree with TRBD1. The V gene's germline CDR1 is MDHEN and CDR2 SYDVKM. The CDR3 sequence is 15 residues long. Germline trimming cut 6 bases from V and 2 bases from J; bases unmatched to any gene: 7. The CDR3 DNA sequence: TGTGCCAGCAGAGCTGGGACAGGGGATCCCTACGAGCAGTACTTC. Translation: CASRAGTGDPYEQYF.

The chain carries TRBV30 and TRBJ2-1; the D is unclear. The CDR3 is 12 amino acids. Trimming took off 0 bases at V and 6 bases at J, with 6 bases between the two ends. Germline CDR1 GTSNPN, CDR2 SVGIG (reference sequence). Here the CDR3 reads CAWSVFSNEQFF. Here the CDR3 DNA reads TGTGCCTGGAGTGTATTCTCCAATGAGCAGTTCTTC.